The 31 T cell receptor beta chains listed next were all sequenced from one sample in a study of CD8 T cells in Susac syndrome. With random hexamers, reverse transcription was performed on about 0.5 to 1 ug of RNA. One entry per CDR3 protein, called by TCRdb with MiXCR from the immunoSEQ multiplex PCR reads. The repertoire holds 150,000 to 200,000 distinct CDR3 sequences, with about 95% as singletons. Material: CD4+ T cells from PBMCs. The source is a human donor with multiple sclerosis.

The chain links TRBV30 to TRBJ1-5; no definite D call. This CDR3 has 12 amino acids. V shed 0 bases and J shed 4 bases, with 4 bases lying between them. CDR1 and CDR2 (germline): GTSNPN, SVGIG (reference sequence). The CDR3 sequence: CAWSVENQPQHF. The DNA of the CDR3 is TGTGCCTGGAGTGTAGAGAATCAGCCCCAGCATTTT.

This rearrangement joins TRBV12-5 to TRBJ2-4; no definite D call. The V end was cut by 0 bases, the J end by 0 bases, with 0 bases between. The germline V gene has CDR1 LGHNT and CDR2 FRNRAP. This CDR3 has 13 amino acids. CDR3 sequence reads: CASGLVAKNIQYF. The CDR3 nucleotides are TGTGCTAGTGGTTTGGTAGCCAAAAACATTCAGTACTTC.

As DNA, the CDR3 is TGTGCCACCAGTGATTTAGGGCGGGGTACGCAGTATTTT. This translates into CATSDLGRGTQYF. The chain is built from TRBV24-1 and TRBJ2-3; D possibly corresponds to TRBD2 (6 bases). CDR3 length equals 13 residues. The V end was cut by 1 base, the J end by 8 bases, with 9 bases between. Germline loops: CDR1 KGHDR, CDR2 SFDVKD.

The chain links TRBV11-2 to TRBJ1-2, with D perhaps TRBD1 (5 bases). This CDR3 has 16 amino acids. With 5 bases removed from V and 0 bases from J, the gap between germline ends came to 16 bases. Per the germline V gene, CDR1 is SGHAT and CDR2 is FQNNGV. The CDR3 sequence: CASSGRTQKANYGYTF. The DNA for the CDR3 is TGTGCCAGCAGCGGACGGACACAGAAGGCTAACTATGGCTACACCTTC. The full variable domain, in which reference TRBV11-2 and TRBJ1-2 provide the parts outside the CDR3, is EAGVAQSPRYKIIEKRQSVAFWCNPISGHATLYWYQQILGQGPKLLIQFQNNGVVDDSQLPKDRFSAERLKGVDSTLKIQPAKLEDSAVYLCASSGRTQKANYGYTFGSGTRLTVV.

The V call is TRBV11-2, the J call TRBJ2-1, with D maybe TRBD2 (6 bases). Looked up from germline, CDR1 is SGHAT and CDR2 is FQNNGV. Trimming stripped 7 bases from V and 9 bases from J, with 16 bases between. This CDR3 spans 13 amino acids. CDR3 sequence: CASTPLAGVEQFF. Here the CDR3 DNA reads TGTGCCAGCACTCCACTAGCCGGGGTTGAGCAGTTCTTC.

The chain combines TRBV2 with TRBJ2-1; a possible D gene is TRBD2 (6 bases). The germline CDR1 and CDR2 sequences are SNHLY and FYNNEI. V lost 4 bases to trimming and J lost 7 bases, with 11 bases between them. The CDR3 extends over 13 amino acids. As DNA, the CDR3 is TGTGCCAGCAGTGGGAGGGTAGTGAATGAGCAGTTCTTC. Its protein product is CASSGRVVNEQFF.

This clonotype appeared once. V gene TRBV2 combines with J gene TRBJ1-1; no reliable D call. V lost 7 bases and J lost 0, with 9 bases in between. The CDR3 runs to 13 residues. Germline V gene data show CDR1 as SNHLY and CDR2 as FYNNEI. For the CDR3, the DNA is TGTGCCAGCACTCAGGATTTGAACACTGAAGCTTTCTTT. Translation gives CASTQDLNTEAFF.

The chain carries TRBV12-3 or TRBV12-4 and TRBJ2-1; D is unresolved. V lost 3 bases and J 9 bases, leaving 15 bases between the germline ends. This CDR3 comprises 14 residues. The CDR3: CASSFGPQKSEQFF. The CDR3 DNA follows: TGTGCCAGCAGTTTCGGGCCTCAGAAAAGTGAGCAGTTCTTC.

This clonotype has only one observation. The chain has TRBV29-1 and TRBJ1-2; D gene unclear. The germline V gene encodes CDR1 SQVTM and CDR2 ANQGSEA. The CDR3 totals 13 residues. V lost 3 bases, J lost 5 bases, and 13 bases lay in between. CDR3 region: CSVERYRSYGYTF. CDR3 nucleotide sequence: TGCAGCGTTGAGCGGTACCGGAGTTATGGCTACACCTTC.

This chain uses TRBV3-1 with TRBJ2-7, with D hard to call. Germline assignment: CDR1 LGHDT and CDR2 YNNKEL (reference sequence). The CDR3 contains 12 residues. With 8 bases removed from V and 4 bases from J, the gap between germline ends came to 12 bases. This CDR3 reads CASSPLGYEQYF. Here the CDR3 DNA reads TGTGCCAGCTCACCATTGGGATACGAGCAGTACTTC.

The chain links TRBV20-1 to TRBJ2-1; D is unresolved. Germline V gene lookup returns CDR1 DFQATT and CDR2 SNEGSKA (reference sequence). The CDR3 has 11 residues. V was clipped by 0 bases and J by 12 bases, with 9 bases between them. In DNA form, the CDR3 reads TGCAGTGCTAGAGACAGAGTCCTGCAGTTCTTC. It specifies CSARDRVLQFF.

The V call is TRBV7-2, the J call TRBJ2-3, with D hard to call. CDR1 SGHTA and CDR2 FQGNSA come from the germline V gene. The CDR3 sequence is 16 residues long. Trimming took 6 bases from V and 1 from J, leaving 17 bases between them. The CDR3 coding sequence is TGTGCCAGCAGTTGGGATCCGCCGCCTGGCACAGATACGCAGTATTTT. Residues: CASSWDPPPGTDTQYF.

V and J are TRBV27 and TRBJ2-5; D remains unclear. V was cut by 5 bases and J by 2 bases, with 9 bases left in between. Germline assignment: CDR1 MNHEY and CDR2 SMNVEV (reference sequence). This CDR3 is 13 amino acids long. Here the CDR3 reads CASSPRMQETQYF. The CDR3 region has the DNA TGTGCCAGCAGTCCCAGAATGCAAGAGACCCAGTACTTC.

This chain joins TRBV4-2 and TRBJ2-2; D is possibly TRBD1 or TRBD2 (5 bases each). The V end lost 2 bases, the J end lost 5 bases, and 18 bases lay between the germline ends. Per the germline V gene, CDR1 is LGHNA and CDR2 is YNFKEQ. This CDR3 is 17 amino acids long. CDR3 sequence: CASSQSGPGSGTGELFF. For the CDR3, the DNA is TGTGCCAGCAGCCAAAGTGGGCCAGGGTCGGGGACCGGGGAGCTGTTTTTT.

V gene TRBV11-2 combines with J gene TRBJ1-2; D is perhaps TRBD1 (5 bases). Germline CDR1 and CDR2: SGHAT and FQNNGV. Trimming took off 5 bases at V and 8 bases at J, with 15 bases between the two ends. The CDR3 sequence is 13 residues long. The CDR3 DNA sequence: TGTGCCAGCAGCCAGCTTCAGGGAGGAGGCTACACCTTC. Its protein is CASSQLQGGGYTF.

The chain combines TRBV20-1 with TRBJ2-3, with D unclear. Germline V gene data show CDR1 as DFQATT and CDR2 as SNEGSKA (reference sequence). V was trimmed by 0 bases and J by 3 bases, leaving 10 bases between them. The CDR3 has 14 amino acids. The chain's CDR3 is CSARDPGQTDTQYF. The CDR3 nucleotides are TGCAGTGCTAGAGATCCCGGGCAGACAGATACGCAGTATTTT.

The chain recombines TRBV19 with TRBJ2-7; D is unclear. The CDR3 length is 13 residues. CDR1 is LNHDA, CDR2 SQIVND, per germline (reference sequence). V was trimmed by 2 bases and J by 3 bases, leaving 8 bases between them. CDR3: CASSIQPHYEQYF. DNA of the CDR3: TGTGCCAGTAGTATACAGCCGCACTACGAGCAGTACTTC.

The chain employs TRBV2 and TRBJ1-1; D not resolved. V was shortened by 4 bases and J by 2 bases, with 11 bases between the two germline ends. CDR3 length: 14 residues. Germline lookup yields CDR1 SNHLY and CDR2 FYNNEI. The CDR3 bases are TGTGCCAGCAGTGTTCAGGCCTTTAACACTGAAGCTTTCTTT. Protein product: CASSVQAFNTEAFF.

The CDR3 nucleotides read TGTGCCACCAGTGACCGGGATTATACGCAGTATTTT. Its protein product is CATSDRDYTQYF. The chain combines TRBV24-1 with TRBJ2-3, with D possibly being TRBD2 (5 bases). Germline assignment: CDR1 KGHDR and CDR2 SFDVKD. Deletions cut 4 bases from V and 7 bases from J, with 8 bases between. CDR3 length: 12 amino acids.

The chain couples TRBV7-8 to TRBJ1-1; D not resolved. The CDR3 loop spans 17 amino acids. Trimming cost V 1 base and J 1 base, with 16 bases left between them. Germline CDR1 is SGHVS and CDR2 is FQNEAQ. The CDR3 DNA follows: TGTGCCAGCAGCTTAGATCGGTTCCGGCAGCGGAACACTGAAGCTTTCTTT. Its protein is CASSLDRFRQRNTEAFF.

The chain links TRBV20-1 to TRBJ2-5; D gene unclear. Between the trimmed V and J ends, which lost 7 bases and 1 base, there was a span of 13 bases. Germline loops: CDR1 DFQATT, CDR2 SNEGSKA (reference sequence). The CDR3 is made up of 13 amino acids. CDR3 coding DNA: TGCAGTGGGGTGGGCAGCCTCCAAGAGACCCAGTACTTC. It translates to CSGVGSLQETQYF.

A remark on this clonotype: At one boundary the junction diverges from the germline segment, which might be a read error. This chain uses TRBV14 with TRBJ2-5; the match to TRBD2 covers 7 bases. Germline values: CDR1 SGHDN, CDR2 FVKESK. This CDR3 spans 15 amino acids. The CDR3 region is CASSQDWGRGETQYF. CDR3 bases: TGTGCCAGCAGTCAAGACTGGGGGAGGGGAGAGACCCAGTACTTC. Combining the CDR3 with reference TRBV14 and TRBJ2-5 gives the whole variable domain EAGVTQFPSHSVIEKGQTVTLRCDPISGHDNLYWYRRVMGKEIKFLLHFVKESKQDESGMPNNRFLAERTGGTYSTLKVQPAELEDSGVYFCASSQDWGRGETQYFGPGTRLLVL.

V usage is TRBV11-2 and J usage is TRBJ1-1, with a weak D call TRBD1 (6 bases). CDR1 and CDR2 (germline): SGHAT, FQNNGV. V was shortened by 5 bases and J by 0 bases, with 13 bases between the two germline ends. This CDR3 has 15 residues. The CDR3 is CASSRAGQMNTEAFF. In nucleotides, the CDR3 is TGTGCCAGCAGCAGGGCCGGACAGATGAACACTGAAGCTTTCTTT.

The chain is built from TRBV6-2 or TRBV6-3 and TRBJ2-5; D could derive from TRBD1 or TRBD2 (5 bases each). This CDR3 has 13 residues. The germline gives CDR1 MNHEY, CDR2 SVGEGT. Deletions cut 2 bases from V and 5 bases from J, with 9 bases between. CDR3 sequence: CASSYTWGETQYF. The CDR3 bases are TGTGCCAGCAGTTACACCTGGGGGGAGACCCAGTACTTC.

This chain uses TRBV7-9 with TRBJ2-1; D is unclear. CDR1 is SEHNR, CDR2 FQNEAQ, per germline (reference sequence). V gave up 5 bases and J gave up 9 bases, with 17 bases separating them. This CDR3 is 14 amino acids long. Here the CDR3 reads CASSLNPASTEQFF. CDR3 nucleotides: TGTGCCAGCAGCCTTAACCCCGCCTCCACTGAGCAGTTCTTC.

The gene calls are TRBV20-1 and TRBJ2-1, with 11 bases aligning to TRBD2. J was trimmed by 6 bases and V by 4 bases; bases with no gene match: 8. This CDR3 comprises 15 residues. Germline loops: CDR1 DFQATT, CDR2 SNEGSKA (reference sequence). CDR3 residues: CSANSGTSGLNEQFF. Here the CDR3 DNA reads TGCAGTGCTAATTCCGGGACTAGCGGCCTCAATGAGCAGTTCTTC.

The chain couples TRBV7-9 to TRBJ2-1; D gene unclear. Trimming stripped 3 bases from V and 5 bases from J, with 8 bases between. CDR3 size: 13 residues. Germline V gene data show CDR1 as SEHNR and CDR2 as FQNEAQ (reference sequence). For the CDR3, the DNA is TGTGCCAGCAGCTTTAACGAAGACAATGAGCAGTTCTTC. Translated, it gives CASSFNEDNEQFF.

The rearrangement links TRBV30 to TRBJ2-5, with D tentatively TRBD1 or TRBD2 (7 bases each). Trimming left V 5 bases short and J 1 base short, with 17 bases between. The CDR3 has 15 residues. Germline CDR1 GTSNPN, CDR2 SVGIG (reference sequence). CDR3 sequence: CAWSLPGGGQETQYF. The CDR3 DNA reads as TGTGCCTGGTCCCTCCCAGGGGGGGGCCAAGAGACCCAGTACTTC.

This clonotype was recorded once. V is TRBV7-7 and J is TRBJ2-1; 10 bases map to TRBD2. This CDR3 region has 16 residues. After removal of 2 bases from V and 0 bases from J, the junction contained 1 base not matched to a gene. Germline CDR1 is SSHAT and CDR2 is FNYEAQ (reference sequence). This CDR3 reads CASSLTSGTSYNEQFF. Written as DNA, the CDR3 is TGTGCCAGCAGCTTAACTAGCGGGACCTCCTACAATGAGCAGTTCTTC.

The chain recombines TRBV5-1 with TRBJ1-1, with TRBD1 matching 8 bases. The length of the CDR3 is 16 residues. The germline gives CDR1 SGHRS, CDR2 YFSETQ. The J segment lost 0 bases and the V segment lost 3 bases, leaving 7 bases of the junction unmatched. Written as DNA, the CDR3 is TGCGCCAGCAGCTCAGGGGGCTCAACAATGAACACTGAAGCTTTCTTT. Its translation: CASSSGGSTMNTEAFF.

The rearrangement joins TRBV20-1 to TRBJ2-1, with TRBD2 as a possible D gene (7 bases). Trimming shortened V by 6 bases and J by 7 bases, and 22 bases separated the two germline ends. The germline gives CDR1 DFQATT, CDR2 SNEGSKA (reference sequence). The CDR3 loop spans 15 amino acids. DNA for the CDR3: TGCAGTGCCCGGGGGGCCTTGGCCGATCTTAATGAGCAGTTCTTC. This sequence encodes CSARGALADLNEQFF.